The 5 T cell receptor beta chains below come from one sample, sequenced in a study of blood T cell repertoires in COVID-19 (dated by TCRdb to the early 2020s). Libraries were made using the immunoSEQ multiplex PCR assay. TCRdb mirrors the immuneACCESS table, restricted to in-frame sequences. Some clones are absent from its copies; in checked studies, under half trace to an unresolved V gene, and the reason for the others is unknown. The sample includes around 300,000 clones, with roughly 90% observed a single time. The top ten constitute roughly 4.1% of the sample. Sequencing was performed on peripheral blood. The receptors shown here come from a woman aged 45-60 years with active or convalescent COVID-19.

The chain uses TRBV30 and TRBJ1-4; TRBD1 aligns across 12 bases. CDR1 is GTSNPN and CDR2 is SVGIG in the germline V gene (reference sequence). V lost 0 bases, J lost 10 bases, and 9 bases stayed unmatched. The CDR3 has 16 amino acids. In DNA form, the CDR3 reads TGTGCCTGGAGTGTATTCGGTGGGACAGGGGGCCCAAAACTGTTTTTT. As protein: CAWSVFGGTGGPKLFF.

V is TRBV30 and J is TRBJ1-6, with 7 nucleotides matching TRBD1. V shed 5 bases, J shed 11 bases, and the junction held 3 bases outside the gene matches. The CDR3 contains 11 residues. Germline loops: CDR1 GTSNPN, CDR2 SVGIG (reference sequence). The CDR3 DNA reads TGTGCCTGGGGGACAGATCCACCCCTCCACTTT. Amino acids: CAWGTDPPLHF. Drawing the rest from reference TRBV30 and TRBJ1-6, the complete variable domain is SQTIHQWPATLVQPVGSPLSLECTVEGTSNPNLYWYRQAAGRGLQLLFYSVGIGQISSEVPQNLSASRPQDRQFILSSKKLLLSDSGFYLCAWGTDPPLHFGNGTRLTVT.

The chain joins TRBV7-2 to TRBJ1-4, with 8 bases that match TRBD1. The ends lost 5 bases at V and 5 bases at J; junction bases unmatched: 7. This CDR3 comprises 15 residues. Germline CDR1 and CDR2: SGHTA and FQGNSA. CDR3: CASSLQGAGNEKLFF. For the CDR3, the DNA is TGTGCCAGCAGCCTTCAGGGGGCAGGAAATGAAAAACTGTTTTTT.

The genes are TRBV11-1 and TRBJ2-7; tentative D call: TRBD1 (5 bases). The V and J ends lost 2 bases and 6 bases respectively, with 14 bases between them. Germline CDR1 reads SGHAT; CDR2 reads FQDESV (reference sequence). This CDR3 has 14 residues. The CDR3 here is CASSLPLRGTEQYF. CDR3 coding DNA: TGTGCCAGCAGCTTACCTCTTAGGGGTACCGAGCAGTACTTC.

The chain employs TRBV4-2 and TRBJ1-2; no clear D. The CDR3 has 14 residues. Germline CDR1 reads LGHNA; CDR2 reads YNFKEQ. Trimming removed 0 bases at V and 5 bases at J, with 10 bases between. The CDR3 DNA reads as TGTGCCAGCAGCCAAGATCTGAGGGATTATGGCTACACCTTC. This sequence encodes CASSQDLRDYGYTF.